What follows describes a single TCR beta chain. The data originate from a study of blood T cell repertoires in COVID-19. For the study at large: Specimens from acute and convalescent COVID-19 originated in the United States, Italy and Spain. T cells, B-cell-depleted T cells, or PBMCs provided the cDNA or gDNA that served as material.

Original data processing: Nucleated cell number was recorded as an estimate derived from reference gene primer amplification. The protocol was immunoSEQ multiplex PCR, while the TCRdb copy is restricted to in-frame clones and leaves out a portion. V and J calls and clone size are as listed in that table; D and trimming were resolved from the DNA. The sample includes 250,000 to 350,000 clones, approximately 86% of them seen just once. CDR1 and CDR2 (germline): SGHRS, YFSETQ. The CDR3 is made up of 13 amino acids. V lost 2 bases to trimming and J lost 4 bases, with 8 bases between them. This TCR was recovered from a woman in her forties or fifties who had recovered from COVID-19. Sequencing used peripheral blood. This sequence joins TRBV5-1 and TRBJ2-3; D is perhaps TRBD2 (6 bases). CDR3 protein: CASSFPGADTQYF. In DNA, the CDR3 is TGCGCCAGCAGCTTTCCGGGAGCAGATACGCAGTATTTT.